These 10 T cell receptor beta chains came from one sample sequenced in a study of shared clonotypes between healthy human individuals. The repertoire was sequenced with immunoSEQ multiplex PCR; TCRdb's copy has only in-frame clones and lacks some. This table has around 690,000 clones, about 90% appearing once. Sequenced: memory CD8+ T cells from PBMCs. Subset noted: CD45RO+ cells pooled with CCR7-negative TemRA cells. All receptors come from a man younger than 35 in good health. Some clones in this sample may be carry-over from other donors' samples.

This sequence joins TRBV19 and TRBJ2-1; 8 bases are shared with TRBD1. Per germline, CDR1 LNHDA and CDR2 SQIVND (reference sequence). This CDR3 region has 15 residues. The V segment lost 7 bases and the J segment 1 base; nucleotides outside the gene matches: 6. The CDR3 protein is CASTTQGGSYNEQFF. The DNA of the CDR3 is TGTGCCAGTACCACACAGGGGGGTTCCTACAATGAGCAGTTCTTC.

This clone was recorded only once. This chain joins TRBV27 and TRBJ2-7; the match to TRBD2 covers 9 bases. The CDR3 spans 15 residues. CDR1 MNHEY and CDR2 SMNVEV come from the germline V gene (reference sequence). Trimming cost V 6 bases and J 3 bases; bases outside gene matches: 9. The CDR3 DNA is TGTGCCAGCAGCTTTTCCGGGACTAGCTACTACGAGCAGTACTTC. This gives the protein CASSFSGTSYYEQYF.

V and J are TRBV28 and TRBJ2-2; no definite D call. The germline V gene has CDR1 MDHEN and CDR2 SYDVKM. The V end lost 2 bases, the J end lost 4 bases, and 5 bases lay between the germline ends. This CDR3 region has 13 residues. CDR3 residues: CASSLRGTGELFF. Written as DNA, the CDR3 is TGTGCCAGCAGTTTACGAGGCACCGGGGAGCTGTTTTTT.

This clone occurred once. CDR3 nucleotide sequence: TGTGCCAGCAGTGAAGGGGGGGATGAGCAGTTCTTC. It translates to CASSEGGDEQFF. The V and J genes are TRBV25-1 and TRBJ2-1, with 7 positions matching TRBD2. CDR3 size: 12 residues. In germline, CDR1 is MGHDK, CDR2 SYGVNS. The ends lost 2 bases at V and 8 bases at J; junction bases unmatched: 0.

The CDR3 region has the DNA TGTGCCAGCAGTGACGGGACCATAGAAGCCAATGAGCAGTTCTTC. Protein product: CASSDGTIEANEQFF. This sequence joins TRBV28 and TRBJ2-1; D may match TRBD1 or TRBD2 (5 bases each). V was trimmed by 5 bases and J by 6 bases, leaving 17 bases between them. Germline CDR1 and CDR2: MDHEN and SYDVKM. CDR3 size: 15 residues.

This clone showed up just a few times. The genes are TRBV7-3 and TRBJ2-3; no clear D. The CDR3 is 15 residues long. V gave up 1 base and J gave up 3 bases, with 11 bases separating them. Per germline, CDR1 SGHTA and CDR2 FQGTGA. The CDR3 region is CASSLIVSVTDTQYF. CDR3 nucleotides: TGTGCCAGCAGCTTAATAGTCAGCGTGACAGATACGCAGTATTTT.

The chain is built from TRBV19 and TRBJ1-5, with 8 nucleotides matching TRBD1. Trimming at V came to 1 base and at J to 4 bases, leaving 6 bases not matched to a gene. Germline lookup yields CDR1 LNHDA and CDR2 SQIVND (reference sequence). This CDR3 region has 16 residues. The CDR3, as DNA: TGTGCCAGTAGTATAGTCCGGGACAGGCGGAATCAGCCCCAGCATTTT. Residues: CASSIVRDRRNQPQHF.

The chain couples TRBV5-8 to TRBJ2-7; D is possibly TRBD1 or TRBD2 (5 bases each). Germline CDR1 is SGHTS and CDR2 is YDEGEE. This CDR3 is built from 15 residues. V lost 2 bases, J lost 2 bases, and 14 bases lay in between. CDR3: CASSFRDLWAYEQYF. DNA of the CDR3: TGTGCCAGCAGCTTCCGGGACCTCTGGGCCTACGAGCAGTACTTC.

As for this clone: This sample also contains other DNA sequences that code for the same CDR3. The chain is built from TRBV27 and TRBJ2-1; the D is unclear. The CDR3 contains 13 residues. Trimming stripped 1 base from V and 4 bases from J, with 5 bases between. CDR1 and CDR2 from the germline V gene are MNHEY and SMNVEV (reference sequence). DNA of the CDR3: TGTGCCAGCAGTTTATTGGGTTACAATGAGCAGTTCTTC. The encoded protein is CASSLLGYNEQFF.

V gene TRBV6-4 combines with J gene TRBJ1-2; 7 bases align to TRBD1. Per germline, CDR1 MRHNA and CDR2 SNTAGT. V was pared by 7 bases and J by 7 bases, with 6 bases of the junction left unmatched. The CDR3 runs to 12 residues. CDR3: CASTRQGGGYTF. The CDR3 DNA reads TGTGCCAGCACTCGACAGGGAGGTGGCTACACCTTC.